This entry describes one TCR beta chain. These data originate in a study of T cell changes during pregnancy in multiple sclerosis. CDR3 length equals 16 residues. CDR1 is SGHTA, CDR2 FQGTGA, per germline. The V and J ends lost 0 bases and 4 bases respectively, with 12 bases between them. TCRdb's copy holds only in-frame clones and misses some; the assay was immunoSEQ multiplex PCR. The sample holds roughly 20,000 clones, 75% to 95% seen once. The sequence was obtained from a female donor with multiple sclerosis, enrolled in a pregnancy study. The chain combines TRBV7-3 with TRBJ2-2, with D tentatively TRBD2 (6 bases). The specimen comprised CD4+ T cells from peripheral blood mononuclear cells, sampled in the third trimester of pregnancy. The chain's CDR3 is CASSLTALGGTGELFF. CDR3 nucleotides: TGTGCCAGCAGCTTAACGGCGCTCGGGGGCACCGGGGAGCTGTTTTTT.